This TCR beta chain appears in the sequencing data of a study of CD4 T cells in relation to SARS-CoV-2 and coronaviruses. Turning to the study itself: Two subjects were Hispanic; patients were 7 or 8 males and a handful of females. Shared crossreactive spike epitopes were mapped to their HLA restriction. The study's findings and limits: The cross-reactivity analysis covered only spike protein, not other viral proteins.

This clone appeared a few times. What it recognizes is unknown. Trimming left V 6 bases short and J 5 bases short, with 16 bases between. From germline, CDR1 is MNHEY and CDR2 SVGEGT. CDR3 length equals 14 residues. Sequencing used immunoSEQ multiplex PCR; TCRdb keeps in-frame clones, though not all of them. Of some 40,000 clones listed, over 75% are singletons. This TCR was sampled from an adult with COVID-19. The V and J genes are TRBV6-2 or TRBV6-3 and TRBJ2-5; possible D gene TRBD2, 5 bases. Input material: memory CD4+ T cells from PBMCs. The chain's CDR3 is CASSNQWRGETQYF. CDR3 DNA sequence: TGTGCCAGCAGCAACCAGTGGCGCGGGGAGACCCAGTACTTC.